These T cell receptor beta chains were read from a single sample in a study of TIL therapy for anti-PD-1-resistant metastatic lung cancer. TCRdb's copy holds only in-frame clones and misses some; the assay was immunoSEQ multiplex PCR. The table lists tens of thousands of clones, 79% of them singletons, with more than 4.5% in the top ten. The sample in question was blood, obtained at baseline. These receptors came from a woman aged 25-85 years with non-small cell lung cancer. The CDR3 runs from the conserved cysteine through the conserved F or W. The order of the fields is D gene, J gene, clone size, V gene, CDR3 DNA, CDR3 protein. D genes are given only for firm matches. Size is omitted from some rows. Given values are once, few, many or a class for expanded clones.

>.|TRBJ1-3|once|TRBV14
TGTGCCAGCAGCCAAGATCTGGGAGGGAGCTCTGGAAACACCATATATTTT
CASSQDLGGSSGNTIYF
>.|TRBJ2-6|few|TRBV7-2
TGTGCCAGCAGCTTCTCCGGGGATTCTGGGGCCAACGTCCTGACTTTC
CASSFSGDSGANVLTF
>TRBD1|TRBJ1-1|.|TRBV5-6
TGTGCCAGCAGCCCGGTTGACAGGGGGCGTACTGAAGCTTTCTTT
CASSPVDRGRTEAFF
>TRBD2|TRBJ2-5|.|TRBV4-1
TGCGCCAGCAGCCAAGGTTCCAGCGGGGGGCCCCAAGAGACCCAGTACTTC
CASSQGSSGGPQETQYF
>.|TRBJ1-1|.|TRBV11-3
TGTGCCAGCAGCTTTATGGGGAACACTGAAGCTTTCTTT
CASSFMGNTEAFF
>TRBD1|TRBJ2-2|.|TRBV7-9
TGTGCCAGCAGCTCGGGACAGGGAATAGGGACCGGGGAGCTGTTTTTT
CASSSGQGIGTGELFF
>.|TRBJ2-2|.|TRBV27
TGTGCCAGCAGTTTCGGCCGTCGCACCGGGGAGCTGTTTTTT
CASSFGRRTGELFF
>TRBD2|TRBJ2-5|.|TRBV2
TGTGCCACTGCGCGGGGGGACGGAGAGACCCAGTACTTC
CATARGDGETQYF
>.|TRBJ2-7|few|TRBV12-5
TGTGCTAGTGGTTCCGATCCTCCACGGGGATACGAGCAGTACTTC
CASGSDPPRGYEQYF
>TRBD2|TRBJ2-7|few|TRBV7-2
TGTGCCAGCAGCTTAGTAGCGGGAGTGAGAGAGCAGTACTTC
CASSLVAGVREQYF
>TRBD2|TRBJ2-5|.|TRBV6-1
TGTGCCAGCAGTGATTTGGGACTAGCGGGAGGGAGAGAGACCCAGTACTTC
CASSDLGLAGGRETQYF
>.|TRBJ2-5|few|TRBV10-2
TGCGCCAGCAGTGAGTCGGGGGGTGGAGGGTCAGAGACCCAGTACTTC
CASSESGGGGSETQYF
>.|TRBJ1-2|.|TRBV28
TGTGCCAGCAGTCCAAGTACAGGGATTGGCTACACCTTC
CASSPSTGIGYTF
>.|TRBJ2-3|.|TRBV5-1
TGCGCCAGCAGCTACTTACCTACAGGGACAGATACGCAGTATTTT
CASSYLPTGTDTQYF
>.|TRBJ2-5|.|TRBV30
TGTGCCTGGAGTGTACGGGAAGAGACCCAGTACTTC
CAWSVREETQYF
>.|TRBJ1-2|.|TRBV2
TGTGCCAGCACTACAGGAGGGGGCTACACCTTC
CASTTGGGYTF
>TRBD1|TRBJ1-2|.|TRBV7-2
TGTGCCAGCAGTTTACCAGGGGGTCGTGGCTACACCTTC
CASSLPGGRGYTF
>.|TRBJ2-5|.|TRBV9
TGTGCCAGCAGCGCGGGCCCACTGGAAGAGACCCAGTACTTC
CASSAGPLEETQYF
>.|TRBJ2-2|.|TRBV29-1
TGCAGCGTTGAAGCTAGCACAAACACCGGGGAGCTGTTTTTT
CSVEASTNTGELFF
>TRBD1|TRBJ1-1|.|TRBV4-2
TGTGCCAGCAGCAAAGGGACAGGGGGCAACACTGAAGCTTTCTTT
CASSKGTGGNTEAFF
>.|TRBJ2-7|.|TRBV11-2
TGTGCCAGCAGCACCGTAAAGGGGTTCTACGAGCAGTACTTC
CASSTVKGFYEQYF
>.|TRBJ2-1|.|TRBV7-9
TGTGCCAGCAGATGGGTTGGTGGAGCCGAGCAGTTCTTC
CASRWVGGAEQFF
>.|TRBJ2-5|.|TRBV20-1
TGCAGTGCTAGCACAGGGGAGACCCAGTACTTC
CSASTGETQYF
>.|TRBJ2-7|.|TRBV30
TGTGCCTGGAGTGTGGGGGGGGCCCTTTACGAGCAGTACTTC
CAWSVGGALYEQYF
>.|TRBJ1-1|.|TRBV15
TGTGCCACCAGCAGAGATGAGCCCTCATCTGAAGCTTTCTTT
CATSRDEPSSEAFF
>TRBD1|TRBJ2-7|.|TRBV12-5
TGTGCTAGTGGTCCCCCGGACAGGTCTGCCTACGAGCAGTACTTC
CASGPPDRSAYEQYF
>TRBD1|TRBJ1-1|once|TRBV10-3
TGTGCCATCAGTAGAGGGACAGGGATAACTGAAGCTTTCTTT
CAISRGTGITEAFF
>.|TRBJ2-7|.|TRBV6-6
TGTGCCAGCAGTTACTCCGGGGGAGGCGAGCAGTACTTC
CASSYSGGGEQYF
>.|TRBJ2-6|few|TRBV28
TGTGCCAGCAGTTTAGGGGAGGCTGGGGCCAACGTCCTGACTTTC
CASSLGEAGANVLTF
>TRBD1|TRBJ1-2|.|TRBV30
TGTGCCCTCAAACAGGGGGCAGGTGGCTACACCTTC
CALKQGAGGYTF
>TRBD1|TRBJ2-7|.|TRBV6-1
TGTGCCAGTATAGACAGGGGAGTTCCCTACGAGCAGTACTTC
CASIDRGVPYEQYF
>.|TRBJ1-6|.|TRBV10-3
TGTGCCATCAGTGAGTGGGAGACCCCCGGACGCGCGGCCCTCCACTTT
CAISEWETPGRAALHF
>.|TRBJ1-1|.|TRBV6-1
TGTGCCAGCAGTGAAGCTGGGGAGCCTCGGAGACCTTTCTTT
CASSEAGEPRRPFF
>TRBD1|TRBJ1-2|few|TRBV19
TGTGCCAGTAGTACCCGACGGACAGGACAAAACTATGGCTACACCTTC
CASSTRRTGQNYGYTF
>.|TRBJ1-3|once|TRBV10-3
TGTGCCATCAGTGACTCAGGTCCCCGGAACACCATATATTTT
CAISDSGPRNTIYF
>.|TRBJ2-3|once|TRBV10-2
TGCGCCAGCAGTATGGACTTCCCTCATAGTGCGCAGTATTTT
CASSMDFPHSAQYF
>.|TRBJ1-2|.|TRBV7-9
TGTGCCAGCAGCCTGCCCCTAGACCTCTATGGCTACACCTTC
CASSLPLDLYGYTF
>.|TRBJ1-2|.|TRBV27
TGTGCCAGCAGTTTATCGGGGCAGGGCTGGGCCTATGGCTACACCTTC
CASSLSGQGWAYGYTF
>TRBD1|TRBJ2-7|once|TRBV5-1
TGCGCCAGCAGCTTGGGACAGGGGAGTTACGAGCAGTACTTC
CASSLGQGSYEQYF
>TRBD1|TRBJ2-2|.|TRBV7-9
TGTGCCAGCAGCATCTGGACAGGGGGCTATGTGGACACCGGGGAGCTGTTTTTT
CASSIWTGGYVDTGELFF
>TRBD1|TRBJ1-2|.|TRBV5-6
TGTGCCAGCAGCTTGGAGGGGGCGAGAGGCTACACCTTC
CASSLEGARGYTF
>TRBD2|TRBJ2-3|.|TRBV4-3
TGCGCCAGCAGCCCGGGTAGCGGGGTCACAGATACGCAGTATTTT
CASSPGSGVTDTQYF
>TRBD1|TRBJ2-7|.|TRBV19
TGTGCCAGTCAGGGGGCTGGCGAGCAGTACTTC
CASQGAGEQYF
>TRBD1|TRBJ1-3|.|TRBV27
TGTGCCAGCAGTCCAAGGACAGGGTACTCTGGAAACACCATATATTTT
CASSPRTGYSGNTIYF
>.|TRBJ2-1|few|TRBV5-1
TGCGCCAGCAGCTTGGCCGAGGGAAGCTCCTACAATGAGCAGTTCTTC
CASSLAEGSSYNEQFF
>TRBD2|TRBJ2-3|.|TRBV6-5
TGTGCCAGCAGACTACTAGCGGGGGGGGCAGATACGCAGTATTTT
CASRLLAGGADTQYF
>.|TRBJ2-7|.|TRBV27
TGTGCCAGCAGTTTAGTTCCCAGGGCGTCCTACGAGCAGTACTTC
CASSLVPRASYEQYF
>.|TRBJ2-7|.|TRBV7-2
TGTGCCAGCAGCTTACAGGGTCTGAACGAGCAGTACTTC
CASSLQGLNEQYF
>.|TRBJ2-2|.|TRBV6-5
TGTGCCAGCAGTTACTCGAGTAACACCGGGGAGCTGTTTTTT
CASSYSSNTGELFF
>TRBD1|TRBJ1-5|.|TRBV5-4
TGTGCCAGCAGCATTGACAGGGCTAGCAATCAGCCCCAGCATTTT
CASSIDRASNQPQHF
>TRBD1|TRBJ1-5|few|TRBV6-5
TGTGCCAGCCGAAGGACAGGGCGCAATCAGCCCCAGCATTTT
CASRRTGRNQPQHF
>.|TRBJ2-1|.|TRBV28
TGTGCCAGCAGCCCCACCCCGGCGAGGATCAATGAGCAGTTCTTC
CASSPTPARINEQFF
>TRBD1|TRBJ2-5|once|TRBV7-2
TGTGCCACGGCAGGACAGGCCGAAGAGACCCAGTACTTC
CATAGQAEETQYF
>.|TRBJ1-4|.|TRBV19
TGTGCCAGTAGTATTGGCACGGTTAGAGAAAAACTGTTTTTT
CASSIGTVREKLFF